The 8 T cell receptor beta chains presented below share a single source sample, sequenced in a study of shared clonotypes between healthy human individuals. Measured with immunoSEQ multiplex PCR; TCRdb has only the in-frame clones, and not every one. The sample records about 1 million clones, around 76% being singletons. The sequencing sample was made of memory CD4+ T cells sorted from blood. Subset: CD45RA-negative fraction. The receptors shown here come from a man between 18 and 29 years old in good health.

The V and J genes are TRBV15 and TRBJ2-1; 8 nucleotides line up with TRBD2. Losses at the gene ends were 4 bases for V and 9 bases for J; bases not matched to a gene: 17. CDR3 size: 17 residues. Per the germline V gene, CDR1 is LNHNV and CDR2 is YYDKDF (reference sequence). In DNA form, the CDR3 reads TGTGCCACCAGCACCGGACTAGGACTGGGGAGCGGGGGTGAGCAGTTCTTC. This gives the protein CATSTGLGLGSGGEQFF.

The chain links TRBV5-4 to TRBJ2-5; 11 bases line up with TRBD2. The CDR3 extends over 14 amino acids. The V and J ends lost 4 bases and 5 bases, in that order; junction bases with no gene match: 4. Germline CDR1 is SGHNT and CDR2 is YYREEE (reference sequence). The CDR3 protein is CASSRTSGPETQYF. DNA of the CDR3: TGTGCCAGCAGCCGGACTAGCGGGCCTGAGACCCAGTACTTC.

V and J are TRBV2 and TRBJ2-2; D ambiguous. This CDR3 region has 15 residues. Germline lookup yields CDR1 SNHLY and CDR2 FYNNEI. V lost 2 bases and J lost 3, with 10 bases in between. The CDR3: CASSESRIYTGELFF. The CDR3 nucleotides are TGTGCCAGCAGTGAATCAAGGATCTACACCGGGGAGCTGTTTTTT.

The chain links TRBV10-3 to TRBJ1-3; D remains ambiguous. In germline, CDR1 is ENHRY, CDR2 SYGVKD. This CDR3 spans 15 amino acids. Trimming took off 8 bases at V and 1 base at J, with 15 bases between the two ends. Here the CDR3 reads CAIDSGEQSGNTIYF. In DNA, the CDR3 is TGTGCCATCGATAGCGGGGAACAGTCTGGAAACACCATATATTTT.

The V and J genes are TRBV4-1 and TRBJ1-2; tentatively, D is TRBD1 (5 bases). The CDR3 extends over 16 amino acids. CDR1 and CDR2 (germline): MGHRA, YSYEKL. V was cut by 0 bases and J by 7 bases, with 18 bases left in between. The CDR3 region is CASSQDIAGNLLGYTF. CDR3 DNA sequence: TGCGCCAGCAGCCAAGATATCGCAGGGAACCTCCTTGGCTACACCTTC.

The rearrangement uses TRBV5-4 and TRBJ2-7; TRBD2 matches at 10 bases. Trimming took 4 bases from V and 5 from J; bases not matched to a gene: 6. CDR1 is SGHNT, CDR2 YYREEE, per germline (reference sequence). This CDR3 contains 14 residues. CDR3 in amino acids: CASSNKAGGDEQYF. Written as DNA, the CDR3 is TGTGCCAGCAGCAACAAAGCGGGGGGGGACGAGCAGTACTTC.

Remarks on this clone: An end of the junction differs from the germline gene, which may be a read error. Different DNA sequences within this sample yield the same CDR3. The gene calls are TRBV6-1 and TRBJ1-2; D perhaps matches TRBD1 (5 bases). CDR1 and CDR2 (germline): MNHNS, SASEGT. This CDR3 is 12 amino acids long. CDR3 amino acids: CASRAGGDGYTF. CDR3 DNA: TGTGCTAGCAGGGCGGGGGGAGATGGCTACACCTTC.

This chain joins TRBV2 and TRBJ1-2; D uncertain. Germline loops: CDR1 SNHLY, CDR2 FYNNEI. CDR3 length: 13 residues. Trimming cost V 0 bases and J 7 bases, with 9 bases left between them. The CDR3 region has the DNA TGTGCCAGCAGTGAAGCGTGGGCGGGTGGCTACACCTTC. It specifies CASSEAWAGGYTF.